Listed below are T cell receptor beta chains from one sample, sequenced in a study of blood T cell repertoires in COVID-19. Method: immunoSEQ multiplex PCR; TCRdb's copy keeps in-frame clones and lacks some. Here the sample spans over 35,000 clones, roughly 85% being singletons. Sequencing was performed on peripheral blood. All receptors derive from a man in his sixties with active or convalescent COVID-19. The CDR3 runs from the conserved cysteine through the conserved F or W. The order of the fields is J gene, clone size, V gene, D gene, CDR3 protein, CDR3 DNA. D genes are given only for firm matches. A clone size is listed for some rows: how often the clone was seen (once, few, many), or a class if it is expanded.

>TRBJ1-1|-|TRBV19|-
CASSPTYSYTEAFF
TGTGCCAGTAGTCCTACTTATAGCTACACTGAAGCTTTCTTT
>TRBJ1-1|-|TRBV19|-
CASSIDHTGHTEAFF
TGTGCCAGTAGTATAGACCATACAGGGCACACTGAAGCTTTCTTT
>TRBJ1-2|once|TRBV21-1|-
CASSKRGLGQGCGYTF
TGTGCCAGCAGCAAAAGGGGTCTTGGGCAGGGATGTGGCTACACCTTC
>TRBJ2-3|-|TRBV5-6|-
CASSLGLAGDTQYF
TGTGCCAGCAGCTTGGGGCTAGCCGGAGATACGCAGTATTTT
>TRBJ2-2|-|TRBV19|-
CASRKAGSGSGELFF
TGTGCCAGTAGGAAGGCGGGATCTGGATCCGGGGAGCTGTTTTTT
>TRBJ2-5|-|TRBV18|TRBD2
CASSSLAGELETQYF
TGTGCCAGCTCATCACTAGCGGGGGAATTGGAGACCCAGTACTTC
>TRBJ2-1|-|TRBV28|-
CASTRYNEQFF
TGTGCCAGCACGCGTTACAATGAGCAGTTCTTC
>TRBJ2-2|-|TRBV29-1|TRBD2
CSVDYGLAGVHTGELFF
TGCAGCGTGGACTATGGACTAGCGGGAGTTCACACCGGGGAGCTGTTTTTT
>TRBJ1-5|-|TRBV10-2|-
CASTGISNQPQHF
TGCGCCAGCACGGGAATTAGCAATCAGCCCCAGCATTTT
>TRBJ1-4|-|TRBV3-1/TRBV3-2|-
CASSQGWGLNEKLFF
TGTGCCAGCAGCCAAGGCTGGGGACTGAATGAAAAACTGTTTTTT
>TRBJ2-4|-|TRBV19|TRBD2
CASSMRGRAGDIQYF
TGTGCCAGTAGTATGCGCGGGAGGGCCGGGGACATTCAGTACTTC
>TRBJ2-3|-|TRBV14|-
CASSQTDSTQYF
TGTGCCAGCAGCCAAACCGATAGTACGCAGTATTTT
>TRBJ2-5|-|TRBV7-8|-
CASRTEEGVETQYF
TGTGCCAGCAGAACAGAGGAAGGGGTGGAGACCCAGTACTTC
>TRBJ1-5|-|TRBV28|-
CATRTRGHGNQPQHF
TGTGCCACCAGAACTCGAGGACACGGCAATCAGCCCCAGCATTTT
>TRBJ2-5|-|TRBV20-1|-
CSAQDQETQYF
TGCAGTGCTCAGGACCAAGAGACCCAGTACTTC
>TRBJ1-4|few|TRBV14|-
CASSQDSYREKLFF
TGTGCCAGCAGCCAAGATTCGTATAGAGAAAAACTGTTTTTT